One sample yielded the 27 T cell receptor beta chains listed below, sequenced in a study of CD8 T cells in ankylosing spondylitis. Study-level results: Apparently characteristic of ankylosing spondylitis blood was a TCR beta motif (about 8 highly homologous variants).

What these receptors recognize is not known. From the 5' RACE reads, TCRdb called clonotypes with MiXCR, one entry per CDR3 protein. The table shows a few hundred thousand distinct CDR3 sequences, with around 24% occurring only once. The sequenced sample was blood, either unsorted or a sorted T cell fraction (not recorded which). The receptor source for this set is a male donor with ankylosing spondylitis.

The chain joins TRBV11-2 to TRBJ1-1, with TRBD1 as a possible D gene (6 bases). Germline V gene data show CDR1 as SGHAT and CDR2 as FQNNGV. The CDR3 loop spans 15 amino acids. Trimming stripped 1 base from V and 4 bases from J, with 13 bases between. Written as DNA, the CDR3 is TGTGCCAGCAGCTTAGCAGGGGCAAGGGGCACTGAAGCTTTCTTT. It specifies CASSLAGARGTEAFF.

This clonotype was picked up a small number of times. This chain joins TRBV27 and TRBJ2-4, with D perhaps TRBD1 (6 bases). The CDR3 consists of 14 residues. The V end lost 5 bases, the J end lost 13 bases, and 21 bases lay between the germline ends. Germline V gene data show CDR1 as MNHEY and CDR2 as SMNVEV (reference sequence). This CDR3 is CASSPGTRGQVQYF. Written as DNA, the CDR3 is TGTGCCAGCAGTCCGGGGACCAGGGGTCAAGTCCAGTACTTC.

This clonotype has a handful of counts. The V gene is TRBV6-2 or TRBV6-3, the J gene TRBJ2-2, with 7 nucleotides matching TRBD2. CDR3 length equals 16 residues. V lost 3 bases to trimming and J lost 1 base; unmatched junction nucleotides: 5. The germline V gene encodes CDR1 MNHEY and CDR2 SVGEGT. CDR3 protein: CASSYSLAENTGELFF. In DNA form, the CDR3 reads TGTGCCAGCAGTTATTCCCTAGCGGAGAACACCGGGGAGCTGTTTTTT.

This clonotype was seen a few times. The CDR3 nucleotides are TGTGCCACACGTTTCCGTGGGAATCAGCCCCAGCATTTT. Its translation is CATRFRGNQPQHF. The chain links TRBV19 to TRBJ1-5; D unclear. The germline gives CDR1 LNHDA, CDR2 SQIVND (reference sequence). This CDR3 contains 13 residues. V lost 10 bases to trimming and J lost 4 bases, with 14 bases between them.

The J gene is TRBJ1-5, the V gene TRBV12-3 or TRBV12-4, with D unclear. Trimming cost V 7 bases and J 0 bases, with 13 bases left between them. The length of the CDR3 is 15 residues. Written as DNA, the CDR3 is TGTGCCAGCATTATCGAACTCTATAGCAATCAGCCCCAGCATTTT. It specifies CASIIELYSNQPQHF.

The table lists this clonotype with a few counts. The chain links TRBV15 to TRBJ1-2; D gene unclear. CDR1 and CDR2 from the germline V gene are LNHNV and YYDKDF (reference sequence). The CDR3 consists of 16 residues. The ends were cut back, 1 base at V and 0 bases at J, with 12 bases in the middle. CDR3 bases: TGTGCCACCAGCAGAGTGATGGGATGGGCTAACTATGGCTACACCTTC. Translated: CATSRVMGWANYGYTF.

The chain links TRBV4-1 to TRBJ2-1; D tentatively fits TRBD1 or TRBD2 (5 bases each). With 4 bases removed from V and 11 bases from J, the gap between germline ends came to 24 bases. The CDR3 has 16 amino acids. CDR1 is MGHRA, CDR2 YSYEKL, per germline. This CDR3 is CASSPAGTVNLNKQFF. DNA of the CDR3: TGCGCCAGCAGCCCAGCCGGGACCGTAAATTTAAATAAGCAGTTCTTC.

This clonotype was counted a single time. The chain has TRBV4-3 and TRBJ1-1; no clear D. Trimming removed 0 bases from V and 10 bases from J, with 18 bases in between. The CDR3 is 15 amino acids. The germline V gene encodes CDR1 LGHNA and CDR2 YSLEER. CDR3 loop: CASSQEAFALGGAFF. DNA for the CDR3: TGCGCCAGCAGCCAAGAGGCCTTTGCACTGGGTGGAGCTTTCTTT.

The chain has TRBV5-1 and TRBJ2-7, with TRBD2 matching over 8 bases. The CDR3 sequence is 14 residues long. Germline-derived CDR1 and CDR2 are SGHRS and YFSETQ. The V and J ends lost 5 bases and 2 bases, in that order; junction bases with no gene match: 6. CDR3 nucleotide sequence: TGCGCCAGCAGAATTGAGCGGGGGACCTACGAGCAGTACTTC. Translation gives CASRIERGTYEQYF.

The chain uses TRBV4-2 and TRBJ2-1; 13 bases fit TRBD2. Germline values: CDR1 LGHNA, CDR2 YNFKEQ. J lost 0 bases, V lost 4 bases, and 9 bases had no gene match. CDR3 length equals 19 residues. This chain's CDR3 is CASSPWRLAGGSSYNEQFF. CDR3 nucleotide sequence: TGTGCCAGCAGCCCGTGGAGACTAGCGGGGGGAAGCTCCTACAATGAGCAGTTCTTC.

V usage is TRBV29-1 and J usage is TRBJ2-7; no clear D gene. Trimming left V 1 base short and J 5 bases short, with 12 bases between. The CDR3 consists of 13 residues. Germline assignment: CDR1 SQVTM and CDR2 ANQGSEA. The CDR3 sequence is CSVEVARSDEQYF. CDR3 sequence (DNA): TGCAGCGTTGAAGTGGCCCGGAGCGACGAGCAGTACTTC.

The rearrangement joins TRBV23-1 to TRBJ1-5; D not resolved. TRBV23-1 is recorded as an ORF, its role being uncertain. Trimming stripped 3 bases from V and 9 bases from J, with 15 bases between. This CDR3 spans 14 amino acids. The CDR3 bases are TGCGCCAGCAGTCATCCAGTACGGGGATGGCCCCAGCATTTT. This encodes CASSHPVRGWPQHF.

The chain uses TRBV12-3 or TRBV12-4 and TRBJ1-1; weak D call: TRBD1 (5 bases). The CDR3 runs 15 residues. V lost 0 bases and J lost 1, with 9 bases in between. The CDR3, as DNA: TGTGCCAGCAGTTTAGCCTTCAGGGCGAACACTGAAGCTTTCTTT. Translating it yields CASSLAFRANTEAFF.

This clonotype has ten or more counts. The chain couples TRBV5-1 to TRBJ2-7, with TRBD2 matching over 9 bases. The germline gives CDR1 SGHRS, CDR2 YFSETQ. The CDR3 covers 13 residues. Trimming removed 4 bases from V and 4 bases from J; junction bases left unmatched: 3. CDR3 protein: CASSRRGGYEQYF. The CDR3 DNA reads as TGCGCCAGCAGCCGGCGGGGGGGGTACGAGCAGTACTTC.

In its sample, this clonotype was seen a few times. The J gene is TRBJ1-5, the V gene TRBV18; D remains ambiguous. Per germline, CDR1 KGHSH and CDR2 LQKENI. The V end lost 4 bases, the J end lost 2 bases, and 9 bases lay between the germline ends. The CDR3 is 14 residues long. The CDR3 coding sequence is TGTGCCAGCTCACGTCTGTTGGGCAATCAGCCCCAGCATTTT. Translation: CASSRLLGNQPQHF.

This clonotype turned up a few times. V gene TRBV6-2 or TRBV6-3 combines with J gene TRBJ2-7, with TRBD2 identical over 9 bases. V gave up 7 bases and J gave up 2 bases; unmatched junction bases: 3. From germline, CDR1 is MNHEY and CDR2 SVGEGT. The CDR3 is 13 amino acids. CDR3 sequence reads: CASTRLAAYEQYF. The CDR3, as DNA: TGTGCCAGCACGCGACTAGCGGCCTACGAGCAGTACTTC.

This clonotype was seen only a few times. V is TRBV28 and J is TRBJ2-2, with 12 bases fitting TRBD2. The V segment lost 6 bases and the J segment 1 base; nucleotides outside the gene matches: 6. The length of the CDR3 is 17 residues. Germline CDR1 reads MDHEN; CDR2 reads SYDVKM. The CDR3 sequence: CASRRWTSGVNTGELFF. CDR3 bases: TGTGCCAGCAGGCGCTGGACTAGCGGGGTGAACACCGGGGAGCTGTTTTTT.

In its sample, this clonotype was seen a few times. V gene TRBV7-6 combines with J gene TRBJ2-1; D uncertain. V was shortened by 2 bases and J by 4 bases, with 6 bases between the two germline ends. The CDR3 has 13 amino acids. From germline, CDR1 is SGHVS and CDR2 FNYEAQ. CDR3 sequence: CASSLYSYNEQFF. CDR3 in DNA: TGTGCCAGCAGCTTATACAGTTACAATGAGCAGTTCTTC.

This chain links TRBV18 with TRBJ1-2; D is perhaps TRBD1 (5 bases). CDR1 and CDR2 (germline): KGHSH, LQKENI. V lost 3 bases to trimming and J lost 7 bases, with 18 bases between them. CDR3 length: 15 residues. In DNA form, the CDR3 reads TGTGCCAGCTCACCGTACGGACAAGCCGGGGGTGGCTACACCTTC. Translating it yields CASSPYGQAGGGYTF.

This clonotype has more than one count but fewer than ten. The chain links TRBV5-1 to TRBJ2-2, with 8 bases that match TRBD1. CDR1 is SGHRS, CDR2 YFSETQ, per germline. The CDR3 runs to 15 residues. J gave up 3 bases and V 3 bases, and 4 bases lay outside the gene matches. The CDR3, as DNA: TGCGCCAGCAGCTCGGACAGGGTTTACACCGGGGAGCTGTTTTTT. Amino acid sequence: CASSSDRVYTGELFF.

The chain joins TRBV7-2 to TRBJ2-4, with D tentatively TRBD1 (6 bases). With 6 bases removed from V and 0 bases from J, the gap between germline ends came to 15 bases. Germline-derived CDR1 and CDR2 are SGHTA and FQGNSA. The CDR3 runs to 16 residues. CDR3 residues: CASSSTGPKAKNIQYF. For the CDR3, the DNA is TGTGCCAGCAGTTCCACAGGGCCGAAAGCCAAAAACATTCAGTACTTC.

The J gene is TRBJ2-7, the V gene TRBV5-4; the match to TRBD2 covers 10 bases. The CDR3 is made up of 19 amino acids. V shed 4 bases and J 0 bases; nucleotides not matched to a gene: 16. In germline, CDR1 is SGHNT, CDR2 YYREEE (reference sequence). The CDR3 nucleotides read TGTGCCAGCAGCATTGATCCCATACTAGCGGGAATTTACTCCTACGAGCAGTACTTC. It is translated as CASSIDPILAGIYSYEQYF.

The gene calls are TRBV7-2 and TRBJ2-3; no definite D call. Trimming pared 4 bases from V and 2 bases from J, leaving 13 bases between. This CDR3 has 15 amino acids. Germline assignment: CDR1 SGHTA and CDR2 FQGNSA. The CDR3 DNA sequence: TGTGCCAGCAGCTCCCAGGTATCTCCCACAGATACGCAGTATTTT. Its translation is CASSSQVSPTDTQYF.

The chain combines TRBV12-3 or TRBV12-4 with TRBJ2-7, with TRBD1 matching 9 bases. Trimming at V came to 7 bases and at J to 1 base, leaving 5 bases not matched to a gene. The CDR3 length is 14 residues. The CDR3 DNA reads TGTGCCAGCACCCGGGGGACAGGGTCCTACGAGCAGTACTTC. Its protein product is CASTRGTGSYEQYF.

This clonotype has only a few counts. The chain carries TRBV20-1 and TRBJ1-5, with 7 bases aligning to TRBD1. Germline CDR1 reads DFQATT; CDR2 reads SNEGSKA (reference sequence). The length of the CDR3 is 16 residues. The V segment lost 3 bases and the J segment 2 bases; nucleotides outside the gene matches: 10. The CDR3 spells CSARVLTGFGNQPQHF. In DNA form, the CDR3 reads TGCAGTGCTAGGGTACTGACAGGGTTTGGCAATCAGCCCCAGCATTTT.

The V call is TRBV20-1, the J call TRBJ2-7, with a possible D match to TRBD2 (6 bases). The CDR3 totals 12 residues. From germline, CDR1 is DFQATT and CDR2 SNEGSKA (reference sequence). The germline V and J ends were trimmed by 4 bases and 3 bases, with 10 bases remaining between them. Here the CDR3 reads CSAIGSYYEQYF. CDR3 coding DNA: TGCAGTGCTATCGGGAGCTACTACGAGCAGTACTTC.

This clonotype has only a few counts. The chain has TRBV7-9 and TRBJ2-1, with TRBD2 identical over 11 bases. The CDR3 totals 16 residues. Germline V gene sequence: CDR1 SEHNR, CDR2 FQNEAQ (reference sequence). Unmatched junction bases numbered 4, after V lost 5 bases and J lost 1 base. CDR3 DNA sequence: TGTGCCAGCAGCATGACTAGCGGGGAATCCTACAATGAGCAGTTCTTC. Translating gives CASSMTSGESYNEQFF.